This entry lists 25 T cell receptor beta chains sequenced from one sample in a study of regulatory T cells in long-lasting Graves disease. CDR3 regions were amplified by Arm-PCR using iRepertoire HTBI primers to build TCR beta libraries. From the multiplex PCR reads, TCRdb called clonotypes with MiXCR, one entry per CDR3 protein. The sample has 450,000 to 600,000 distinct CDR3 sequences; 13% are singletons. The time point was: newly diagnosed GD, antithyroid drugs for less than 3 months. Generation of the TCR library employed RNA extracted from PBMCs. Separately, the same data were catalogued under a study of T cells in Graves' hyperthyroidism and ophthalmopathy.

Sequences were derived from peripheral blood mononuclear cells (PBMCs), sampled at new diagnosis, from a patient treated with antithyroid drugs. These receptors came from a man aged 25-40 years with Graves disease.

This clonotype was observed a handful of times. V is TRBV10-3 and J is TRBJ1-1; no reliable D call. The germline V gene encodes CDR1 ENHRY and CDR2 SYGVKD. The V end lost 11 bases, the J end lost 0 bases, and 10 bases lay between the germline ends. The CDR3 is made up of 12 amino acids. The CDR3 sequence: CASCGLNTEAFF. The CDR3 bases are TGTGCCTCCTGCGGGCTGAACACTGAAGCTTTCTTT.

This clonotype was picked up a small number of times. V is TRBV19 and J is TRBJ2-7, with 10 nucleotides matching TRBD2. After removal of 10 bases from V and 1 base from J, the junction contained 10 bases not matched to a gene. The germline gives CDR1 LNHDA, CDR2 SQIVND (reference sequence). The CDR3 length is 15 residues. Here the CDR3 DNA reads TGTGCCACCAAAAGGGGACTAGCGAGTTCCTACGAGCAGTACTTC. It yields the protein CATKRGLASSYEQYF.

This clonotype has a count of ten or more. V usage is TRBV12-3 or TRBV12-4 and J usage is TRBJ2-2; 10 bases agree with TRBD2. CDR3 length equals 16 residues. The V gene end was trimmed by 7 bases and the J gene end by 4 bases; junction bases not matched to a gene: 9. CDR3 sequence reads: CASMGRGLATTGELFF. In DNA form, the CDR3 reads TGTGCCAGCATGGGGAGGGGACTAGCGACCACCGGGGAGCTGTTTTTT.

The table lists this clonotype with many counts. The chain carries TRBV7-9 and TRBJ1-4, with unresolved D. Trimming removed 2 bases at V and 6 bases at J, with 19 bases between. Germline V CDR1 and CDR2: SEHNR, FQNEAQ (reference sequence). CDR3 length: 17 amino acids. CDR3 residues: CASSLSRRGPKDEKLFF. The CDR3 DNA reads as TGTGCCAGCAGCTTAAGTCGTAGAGGCCCAAAGGATGAAAAACTGTTTTTT.

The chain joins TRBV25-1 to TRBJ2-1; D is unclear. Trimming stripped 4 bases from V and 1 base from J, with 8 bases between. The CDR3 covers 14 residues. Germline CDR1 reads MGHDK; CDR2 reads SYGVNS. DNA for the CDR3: TGTGCCAGCAGTGGGGCGGCATCCTACAATGAGCAGTTCTTC. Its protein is CASSGAASYNEQFF.

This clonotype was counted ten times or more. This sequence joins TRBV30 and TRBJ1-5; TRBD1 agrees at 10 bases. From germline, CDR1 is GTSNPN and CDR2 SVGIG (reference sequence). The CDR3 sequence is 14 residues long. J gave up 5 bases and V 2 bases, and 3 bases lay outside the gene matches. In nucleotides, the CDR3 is TGTGCCTGGAGTTGGGACAGGGGTGATCAGCCCCAGCATTTT. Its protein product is CAWSWDRGDQPQHF.

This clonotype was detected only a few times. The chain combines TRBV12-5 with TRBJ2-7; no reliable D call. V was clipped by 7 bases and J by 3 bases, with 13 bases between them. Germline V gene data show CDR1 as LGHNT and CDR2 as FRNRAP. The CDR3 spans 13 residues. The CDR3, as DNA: TGTGCTAGTGATAGGTACAGTAACTACGAGCAGTACTTC. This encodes CASDRYSNYEQYF.

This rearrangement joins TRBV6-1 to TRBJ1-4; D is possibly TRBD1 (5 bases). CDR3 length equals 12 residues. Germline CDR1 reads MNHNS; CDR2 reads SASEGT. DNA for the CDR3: TGTGCTACCGGGGGAGCTAATGAAAAACTGTTTTTT. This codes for CATGGANEKLFF.

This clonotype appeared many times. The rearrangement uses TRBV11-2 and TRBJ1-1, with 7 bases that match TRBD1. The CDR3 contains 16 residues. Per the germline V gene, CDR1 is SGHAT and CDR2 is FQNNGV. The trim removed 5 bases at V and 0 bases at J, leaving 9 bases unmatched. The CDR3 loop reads CASSHQGVAMNTEAFF. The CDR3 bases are TGTGCCAGCAGCCACCAGGGGGTCGCCATGAACACTGAAGCTTTCTTT.

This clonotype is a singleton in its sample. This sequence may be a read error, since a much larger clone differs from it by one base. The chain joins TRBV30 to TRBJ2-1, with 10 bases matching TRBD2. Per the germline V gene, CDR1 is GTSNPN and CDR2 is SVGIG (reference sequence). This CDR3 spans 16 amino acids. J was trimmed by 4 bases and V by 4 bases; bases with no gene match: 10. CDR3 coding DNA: TGTGCCTGGAACCCCACCACTAGCGGGGCATACAATGAGCAGTTCTTC. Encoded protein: CAWNPTTSGAYNEQFF.

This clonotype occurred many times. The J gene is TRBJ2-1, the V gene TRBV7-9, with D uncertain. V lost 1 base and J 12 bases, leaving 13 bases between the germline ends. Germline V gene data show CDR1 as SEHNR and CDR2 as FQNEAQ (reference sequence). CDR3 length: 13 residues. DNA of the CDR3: TGTGCCAGCAGCTTAGTTACTCCTTTGGGGCAGTTCTTC. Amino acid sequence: CASSLVTPLGQFF.

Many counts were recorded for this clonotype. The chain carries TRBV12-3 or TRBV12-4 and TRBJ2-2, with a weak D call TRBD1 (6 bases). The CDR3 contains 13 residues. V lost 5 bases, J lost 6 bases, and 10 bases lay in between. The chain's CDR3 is CASSPTGAGELFF. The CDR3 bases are TGTGCCAGCAGTCCGACAGGTGCCGGGGAGCTGTTTTTT.

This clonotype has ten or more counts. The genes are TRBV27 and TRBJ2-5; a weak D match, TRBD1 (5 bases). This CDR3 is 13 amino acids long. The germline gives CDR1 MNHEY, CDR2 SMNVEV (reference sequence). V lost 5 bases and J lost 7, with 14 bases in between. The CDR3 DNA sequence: TGTGCCAGCAGTCTCGGACACTCAGGGACCCAGTACTTC. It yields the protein CASSLGHSGTQYF.

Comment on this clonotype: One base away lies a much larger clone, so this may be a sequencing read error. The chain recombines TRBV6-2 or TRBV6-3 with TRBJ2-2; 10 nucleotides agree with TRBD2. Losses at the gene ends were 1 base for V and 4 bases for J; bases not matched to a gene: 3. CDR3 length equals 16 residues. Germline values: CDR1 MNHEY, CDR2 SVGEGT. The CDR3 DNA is TGTGCCAGCAGTTACTTTCGGACTAGCGGCACCGGGGAGCTGTTTTTT. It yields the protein CASSYFRTSGTGELFF.

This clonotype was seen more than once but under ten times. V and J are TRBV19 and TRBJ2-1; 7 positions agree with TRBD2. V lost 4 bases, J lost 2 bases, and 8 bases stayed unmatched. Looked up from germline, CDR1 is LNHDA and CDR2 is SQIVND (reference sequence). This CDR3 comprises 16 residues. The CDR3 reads CASSRREGGPYNEQFF. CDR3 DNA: TGTGCCAGTAGTAGGAGGGAGGGTGGGCCCTACAATGAGCAGTTCTTC.

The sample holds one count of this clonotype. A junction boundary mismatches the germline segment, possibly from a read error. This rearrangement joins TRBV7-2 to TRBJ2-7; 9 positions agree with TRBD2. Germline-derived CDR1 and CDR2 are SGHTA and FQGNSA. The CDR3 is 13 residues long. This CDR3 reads CASTLLSGREQYF. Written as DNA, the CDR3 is TGTGCCAGCACCTTACTTAGCGGGAGAGAGCAGTACTTC.

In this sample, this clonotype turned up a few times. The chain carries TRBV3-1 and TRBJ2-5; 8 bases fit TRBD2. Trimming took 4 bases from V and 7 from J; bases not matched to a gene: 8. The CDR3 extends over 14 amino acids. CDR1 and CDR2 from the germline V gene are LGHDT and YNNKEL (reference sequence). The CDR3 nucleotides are TGTGCCAGCAGCCTGGGTAGCGGGACTGTGACCCAGTACTTC. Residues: CASSLGSGTVTQYF.

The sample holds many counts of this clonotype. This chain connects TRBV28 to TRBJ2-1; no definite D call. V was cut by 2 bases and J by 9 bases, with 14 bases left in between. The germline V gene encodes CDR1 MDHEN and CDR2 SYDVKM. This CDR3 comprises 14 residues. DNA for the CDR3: TGTGCCAGCAGTTTAGTACCGGCTGCCGTTGAGCAGTTCTTC. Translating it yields CASSLVPAAVEQFF.

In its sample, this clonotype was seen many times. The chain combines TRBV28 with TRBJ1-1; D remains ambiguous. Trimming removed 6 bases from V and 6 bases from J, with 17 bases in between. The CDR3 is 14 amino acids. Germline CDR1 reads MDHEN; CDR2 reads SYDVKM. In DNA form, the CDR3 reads TGTGCCAGCAGGCAGCTGACGGCGTCCGCTGAAGCTTTCTTT. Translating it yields CASRQLTASAEAFF.

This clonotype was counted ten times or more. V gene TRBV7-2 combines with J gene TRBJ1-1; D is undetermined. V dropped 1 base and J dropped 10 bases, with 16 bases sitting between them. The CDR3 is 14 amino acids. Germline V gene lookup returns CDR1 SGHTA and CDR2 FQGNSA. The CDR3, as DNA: TGTGCCAGCAGCTTAGTACGGCAGGAATCCGGAGCTTTCTTT. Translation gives CASSLVRQESGAFF.

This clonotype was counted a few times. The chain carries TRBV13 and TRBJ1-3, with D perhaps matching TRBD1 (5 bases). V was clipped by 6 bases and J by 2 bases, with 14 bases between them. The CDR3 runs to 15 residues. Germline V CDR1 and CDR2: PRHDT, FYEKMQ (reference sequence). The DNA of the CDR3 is TGTGCCAGCAGTTTTAGACAGTCTCCTGGAAACACCATATATTTT. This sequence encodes CASSFRQSPGNTIYF.

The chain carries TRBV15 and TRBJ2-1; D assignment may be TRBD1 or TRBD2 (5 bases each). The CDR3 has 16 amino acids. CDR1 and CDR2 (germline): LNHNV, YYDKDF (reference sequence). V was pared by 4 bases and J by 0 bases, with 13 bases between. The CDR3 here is CATSTHRGSSYNEQFF. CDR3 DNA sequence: TGTGCCACCAGCACCCACCGGGGCAGCTCCTACAATGAGCAGTTCTTC.

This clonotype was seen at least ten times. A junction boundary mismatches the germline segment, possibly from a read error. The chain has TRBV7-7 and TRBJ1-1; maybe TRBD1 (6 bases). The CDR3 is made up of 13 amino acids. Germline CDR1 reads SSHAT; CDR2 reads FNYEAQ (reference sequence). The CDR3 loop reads CASSLATGTEAFF. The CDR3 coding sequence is TGTGCTAGCAGCTTAGCGACCGGGACAGAAGCTTTCTTT.

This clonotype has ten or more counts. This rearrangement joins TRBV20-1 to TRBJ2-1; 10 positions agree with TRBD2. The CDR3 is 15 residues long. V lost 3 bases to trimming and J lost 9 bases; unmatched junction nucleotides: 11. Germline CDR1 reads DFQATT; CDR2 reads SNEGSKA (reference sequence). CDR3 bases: TGCAGTGCTAGTAGAAGGACTAGCGGAGGGGGTGAGCAGTTCTTC. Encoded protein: CSASRRTSGGGEQFF.

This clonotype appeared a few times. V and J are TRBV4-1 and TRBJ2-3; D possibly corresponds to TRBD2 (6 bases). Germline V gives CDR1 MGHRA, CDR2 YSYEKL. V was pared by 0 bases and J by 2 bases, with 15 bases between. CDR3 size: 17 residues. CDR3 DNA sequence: TGCGCCAGCAGCCAAGATCTCCGGCGGGGCAACACAGATACGCAGTATTTT. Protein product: CASSQDLRRGNTDTQYF.